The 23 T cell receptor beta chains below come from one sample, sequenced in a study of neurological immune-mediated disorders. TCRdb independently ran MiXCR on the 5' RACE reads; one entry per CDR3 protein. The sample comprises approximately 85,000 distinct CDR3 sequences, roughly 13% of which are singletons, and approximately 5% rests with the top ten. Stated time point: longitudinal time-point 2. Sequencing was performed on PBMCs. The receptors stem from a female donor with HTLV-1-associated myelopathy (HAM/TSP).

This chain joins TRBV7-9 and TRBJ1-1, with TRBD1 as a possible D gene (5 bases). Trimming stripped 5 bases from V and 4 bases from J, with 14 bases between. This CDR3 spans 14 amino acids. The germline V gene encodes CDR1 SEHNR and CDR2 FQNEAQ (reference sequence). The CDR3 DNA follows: TGTGCCAGCAGCCCAGGTGGGGCGACCACTGAAGCTTTCTTT. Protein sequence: CASSPGGATTEAFF.

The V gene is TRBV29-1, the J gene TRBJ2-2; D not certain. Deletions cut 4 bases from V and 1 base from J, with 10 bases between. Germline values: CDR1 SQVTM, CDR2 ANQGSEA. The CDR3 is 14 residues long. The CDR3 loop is CSVVLSLNTGELFF. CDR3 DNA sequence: TGCAGCGTTGTTCTCAGCCTGAACACCGGGGAGCTGTTTTTT.

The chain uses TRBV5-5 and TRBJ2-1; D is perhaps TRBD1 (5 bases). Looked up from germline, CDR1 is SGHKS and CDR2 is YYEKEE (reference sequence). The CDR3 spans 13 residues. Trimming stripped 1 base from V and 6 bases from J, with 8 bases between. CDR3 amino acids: CASSLKGPNEQFF. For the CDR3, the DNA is TGTGCCAGCAGCTTGAAGGGGCCCAATGAGCAGTTCTTC.

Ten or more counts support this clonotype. The CDR3 loop reads CASSALAPSYNEQFF. DNA of the CDR3: TGTGCCAGCAGCGCGCTAGCCCCGTCCTACAATGAGCAGTTCTTC. The chain joins TRBV9 to TRBJ2-1, with a weak D call TRBD2 (5 bases). V lost 3 bases, J lost 1 base, and 11 bases lay in between. Germline CDR1 SGDLS, CDR2 YYNGEE. There are 15 residues in the CDR3.

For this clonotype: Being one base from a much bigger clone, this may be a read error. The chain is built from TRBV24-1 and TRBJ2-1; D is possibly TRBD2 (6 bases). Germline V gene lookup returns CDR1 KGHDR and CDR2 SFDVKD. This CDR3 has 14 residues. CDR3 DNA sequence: TGTGCCACCGGGGGAGGAGTAACGATAAATGATCAGTTCTTC. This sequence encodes CATGGGVTINDQFF.

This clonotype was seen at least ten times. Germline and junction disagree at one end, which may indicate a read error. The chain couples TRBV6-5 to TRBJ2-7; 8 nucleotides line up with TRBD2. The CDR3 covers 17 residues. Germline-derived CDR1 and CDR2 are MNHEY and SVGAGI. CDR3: CVSSYSFGRAVGYEQYF. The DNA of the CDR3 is TGTGTCAGCAGTTACTCGTTCGGGAGGGCGGTGGGCTACGAGCAGTACTTC.

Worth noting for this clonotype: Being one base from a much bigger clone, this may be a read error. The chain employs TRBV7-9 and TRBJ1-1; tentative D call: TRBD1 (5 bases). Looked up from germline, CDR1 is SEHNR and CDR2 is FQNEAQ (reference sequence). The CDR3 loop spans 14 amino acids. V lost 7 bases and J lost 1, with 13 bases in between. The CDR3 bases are TGTGCCAGCATCTCGCCCCAGGGGAACACTGAAGCTTTCTTT. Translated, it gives CASISPQGNTEAFF.

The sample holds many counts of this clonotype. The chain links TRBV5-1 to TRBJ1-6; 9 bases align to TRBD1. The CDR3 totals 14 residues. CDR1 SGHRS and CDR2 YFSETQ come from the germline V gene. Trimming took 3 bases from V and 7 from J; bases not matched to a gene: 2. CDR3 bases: TGCGCCAGCAGCTGGACAGGGGAGAATTCACCCCTCCACTTT. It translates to CASSWTGENSPLHF.

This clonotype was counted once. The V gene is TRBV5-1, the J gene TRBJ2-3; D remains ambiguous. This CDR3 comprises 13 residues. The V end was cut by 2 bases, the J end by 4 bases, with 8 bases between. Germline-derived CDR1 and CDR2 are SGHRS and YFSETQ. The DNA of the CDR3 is TGCGCCAGCAGCTTTGTCCCCGCAGATACGCAGTATTTT. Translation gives CASSFVPADTQYF.

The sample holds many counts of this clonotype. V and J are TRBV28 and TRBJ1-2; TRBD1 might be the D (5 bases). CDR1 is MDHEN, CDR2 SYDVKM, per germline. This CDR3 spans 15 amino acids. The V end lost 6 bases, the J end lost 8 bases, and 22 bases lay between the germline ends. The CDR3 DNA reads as TGTGCCAGCAGCGCGGGGGGGGGTTTAGTAGGAGGCTACACCTTC. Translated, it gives CASSAGGGLVGGYTF.

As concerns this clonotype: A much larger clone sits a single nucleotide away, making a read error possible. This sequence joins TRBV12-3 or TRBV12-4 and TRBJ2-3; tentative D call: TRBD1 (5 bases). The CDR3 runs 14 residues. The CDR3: CVSTDPRVGDTQYF. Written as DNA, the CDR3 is TGTGTCAGCACCGACCCCAGGGTGGGAGATACGCAGTATTTT.

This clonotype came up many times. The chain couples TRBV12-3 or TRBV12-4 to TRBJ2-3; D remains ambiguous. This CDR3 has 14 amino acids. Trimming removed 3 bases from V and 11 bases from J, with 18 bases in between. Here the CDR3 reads CASSFTAPLGKQYF. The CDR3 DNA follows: TGTGCCAGCAGTTTTACAGCTCCTCTGGGGAAGCAGTATTTT.

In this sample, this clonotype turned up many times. The CDR3 nucleotides read TGTGCCAGCGGCCGGGGGGGGGCAGCCACCCCCTACGAGCAGTACTTC. It translates to CASGRGGAATPYEQYF. The chain is built from TRBV6-2 or TRBV6-3 and TRBJ2-7; TRBD2 agrees at 8 bases. Germline V lookup: CDR1 MNHEY, CDR2 SVGEGT. V gave up 8 bases and J gave up 2 bases; unmatched junction bases: 14. The CDR3 covers 16 residues.

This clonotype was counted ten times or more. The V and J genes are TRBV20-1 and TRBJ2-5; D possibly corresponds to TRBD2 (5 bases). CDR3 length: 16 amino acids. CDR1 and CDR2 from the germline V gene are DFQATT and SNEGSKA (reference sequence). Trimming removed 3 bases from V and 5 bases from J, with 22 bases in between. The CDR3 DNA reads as TGCAGTGCTAGCGAACTAGTGGCCCTCGGTGCCGAGACCCAGTACTTC. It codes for CSASELVALGAETQYF.

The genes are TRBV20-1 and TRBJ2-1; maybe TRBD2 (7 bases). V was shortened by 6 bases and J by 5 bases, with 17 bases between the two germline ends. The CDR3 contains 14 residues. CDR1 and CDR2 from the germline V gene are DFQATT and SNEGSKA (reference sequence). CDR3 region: CSAPIAGANNEQFF. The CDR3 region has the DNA TGCAGTGCCCCAATCGCGGGGGCCAACAATGAGCAGTTCTTC.

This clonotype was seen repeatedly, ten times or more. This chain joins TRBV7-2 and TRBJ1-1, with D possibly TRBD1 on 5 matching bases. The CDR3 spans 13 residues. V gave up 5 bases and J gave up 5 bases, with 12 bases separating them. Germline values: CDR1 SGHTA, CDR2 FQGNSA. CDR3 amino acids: CASSAQGWTEAFF. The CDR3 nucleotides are TGTGCCAGCAGCGCCCAGGGTTGGACTGAAGCTTTCTTT.

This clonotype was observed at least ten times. This CDR3 reads CATTYGVGRGAFQETQYF. CDR3 coding DNA: TGTGCCACCACTTACGGTGTCGGGAGGGGCGCCTTTCAAGAGACCCAGTACTTC. The genes are TRBV28 and TRBJ2-5; 8 positions agree with TRBD2. V trimming: 10 bases; J trimming: 2 bases; junction bases outside the gene matches: 21. The germline gives CDR1 MDHEN, CDR2 SYDVKM. The CDR3 sequence is 18 residues long.

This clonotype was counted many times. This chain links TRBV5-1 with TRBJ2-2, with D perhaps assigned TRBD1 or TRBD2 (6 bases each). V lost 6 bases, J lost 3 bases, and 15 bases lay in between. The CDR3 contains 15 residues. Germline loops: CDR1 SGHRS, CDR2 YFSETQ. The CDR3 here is CASIRTGGDTGELFF. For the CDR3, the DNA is TGCGCCAGCATTCGGACCGGGGGCGACACCGGGGAGCTGTTTTTT.

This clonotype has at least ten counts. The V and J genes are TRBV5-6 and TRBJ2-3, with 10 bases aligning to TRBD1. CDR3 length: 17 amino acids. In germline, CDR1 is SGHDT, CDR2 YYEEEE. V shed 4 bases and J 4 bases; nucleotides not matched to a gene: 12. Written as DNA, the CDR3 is TGTGCCAGCAGCCTAAAACCGGGACAGGGGAGATCAGATACGCAGTATTTT. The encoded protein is CASSLKPGQGRSDTQYF. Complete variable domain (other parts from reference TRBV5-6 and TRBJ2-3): DAGVTQSPTHLIKTRGQQVTLRCSPKSGHDTVSWYQQALGQGPQFIFQYYEEEERQRGNFPDRFSGHQFPNYSSELNVNALLLGDSALYLCASSLKPGQGRSDTQYFGPGTRLTVL.

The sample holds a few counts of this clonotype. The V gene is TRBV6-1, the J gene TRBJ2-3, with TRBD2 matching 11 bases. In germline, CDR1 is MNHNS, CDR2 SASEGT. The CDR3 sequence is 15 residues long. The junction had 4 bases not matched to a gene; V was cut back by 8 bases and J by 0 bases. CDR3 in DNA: TGTGCCAGCCGAAGACTAGCGGGGAGCACAGATACGCAGTATTTT. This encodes CASRRLAGSTDTQYF.

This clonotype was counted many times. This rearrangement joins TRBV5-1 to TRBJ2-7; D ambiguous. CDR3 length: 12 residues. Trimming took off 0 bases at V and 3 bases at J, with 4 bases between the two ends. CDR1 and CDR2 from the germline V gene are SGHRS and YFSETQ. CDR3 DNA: TGCGCCAGCAGCTTGGAGGGCTACGAGCAGTACTTC. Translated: CASSLEGYEQYF.

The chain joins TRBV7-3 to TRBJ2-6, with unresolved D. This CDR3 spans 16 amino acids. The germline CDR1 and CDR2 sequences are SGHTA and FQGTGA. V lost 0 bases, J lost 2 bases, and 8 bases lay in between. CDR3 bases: TGTGCCAGCAGCTTAACGACCTCAACTGGGGCCAACGTCCTGACTTTC. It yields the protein CASSLTTSTGANVLTF.

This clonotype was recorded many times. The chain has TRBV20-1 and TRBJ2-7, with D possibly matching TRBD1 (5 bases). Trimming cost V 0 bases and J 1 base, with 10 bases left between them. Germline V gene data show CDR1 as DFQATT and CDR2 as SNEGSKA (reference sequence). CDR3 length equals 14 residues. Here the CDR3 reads CSARDQGRSYEQYF. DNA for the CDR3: TGCAGTGCTAGAGATCAGGGAAGGTCCTACGAGCAGTACTTC.